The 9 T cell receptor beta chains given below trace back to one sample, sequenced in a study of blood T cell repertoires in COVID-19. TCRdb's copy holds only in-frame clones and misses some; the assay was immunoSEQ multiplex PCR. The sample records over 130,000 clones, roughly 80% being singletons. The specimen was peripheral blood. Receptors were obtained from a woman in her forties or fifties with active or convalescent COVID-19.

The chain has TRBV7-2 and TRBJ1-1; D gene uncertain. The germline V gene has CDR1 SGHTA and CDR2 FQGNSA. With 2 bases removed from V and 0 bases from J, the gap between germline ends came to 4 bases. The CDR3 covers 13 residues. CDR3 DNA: TGTGCCAGCAGCTTACAGATGAACACTGAAGCTTTCTTT. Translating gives CASSLQMNTEAFF.

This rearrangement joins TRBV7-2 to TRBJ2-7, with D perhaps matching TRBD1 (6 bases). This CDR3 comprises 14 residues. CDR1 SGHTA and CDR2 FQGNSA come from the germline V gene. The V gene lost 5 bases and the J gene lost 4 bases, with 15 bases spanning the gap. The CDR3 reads CASSPPGQQYEQYF. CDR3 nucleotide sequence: TGTGCCAGCAGCCCACCCGGACAGCAGTACGAGCAGTACTTC.

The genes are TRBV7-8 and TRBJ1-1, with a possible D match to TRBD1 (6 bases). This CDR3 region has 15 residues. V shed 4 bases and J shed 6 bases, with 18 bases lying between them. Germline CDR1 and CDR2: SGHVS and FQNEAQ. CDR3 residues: CASSSTGTPIAEAFF. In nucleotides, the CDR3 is TGTGCCAGCAGCTCCACCGGGACACCTATCGCTGAAGCTTTCTTT.

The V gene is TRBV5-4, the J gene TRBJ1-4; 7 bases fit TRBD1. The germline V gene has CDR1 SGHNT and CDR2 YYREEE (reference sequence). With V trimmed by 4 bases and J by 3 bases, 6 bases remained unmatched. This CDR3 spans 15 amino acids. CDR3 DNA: TGTGCCAGCAGCGTAGGGACAGCCTCTAATGAAAAACTGTTTTTT. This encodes CASSVGTASNEKLFF.

CDR3 region: CASSLGTNYGYTF. CDR3 bases: TGTGCCAGCAGCCTCGGGACTAACTATGGCTACACCTTC. The V gene is TRBV3-1 (or the pseudogene TRBV3-2), the J gene TRBJ1-2; D remains unclear. Germline values: CDR1 LGHDT, CDR2 YNNKEL (reference sequence). The V end lost 4 bases, the J end lost 0 bases, and 6 bases lay between the germline ends. CDR3 length: 13 amino acids.

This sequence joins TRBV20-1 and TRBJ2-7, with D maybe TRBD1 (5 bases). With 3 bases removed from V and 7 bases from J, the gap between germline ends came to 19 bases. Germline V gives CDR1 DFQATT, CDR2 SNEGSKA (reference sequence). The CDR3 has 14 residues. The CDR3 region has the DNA TGCAGTGCTAGTCCGACTCAGGGTCGGTATGAGCAGTACTTC. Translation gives CSASPTQGRYEQYF.

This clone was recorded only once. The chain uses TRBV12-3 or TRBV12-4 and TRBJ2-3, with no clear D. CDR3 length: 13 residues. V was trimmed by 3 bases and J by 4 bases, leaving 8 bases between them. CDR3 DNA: TGTGCCAGCAGTTTTACGGGTCCAGATACGCAGTATTTT. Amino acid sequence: CASSFTGPDTQYF.

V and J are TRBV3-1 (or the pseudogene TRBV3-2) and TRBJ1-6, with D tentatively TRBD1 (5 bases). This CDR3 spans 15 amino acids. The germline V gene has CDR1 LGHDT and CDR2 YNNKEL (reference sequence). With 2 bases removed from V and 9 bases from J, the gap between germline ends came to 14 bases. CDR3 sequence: CASSQTHRQLSPLHF. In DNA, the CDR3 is TGTGCCAGCAGCCAAACCCACAGACAGCTTTCACCCCTCCACTTT.

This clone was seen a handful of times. CDR3 protein: CASSQQILAEKLNEQFF. Written as DNA, the CDR3 is TGCGCCAGCAGCCAGCAAATTCTAGCGGAGAAGCTCAATGAGCAGTTCTTC. This rearrangement joins TRBV4-1 to TRBJ2-1; 7 nucleotides line up with TRBD2. V gave up 3 bases and J gave up 6 bases; unmatched junction bases: 14. The CDR3 is made up of 17 amino acids. CDR1 is MGHRA, CDR2 YSYEKL, per germline.